This T cell receptor (beta chain) was obtained from a study of identical twins. A template switching step contributed a universal primer site, while unique molecular identifiers were present in the cDNA. TCRdb re-analysed the 5' RACE reads in MiXCR, keeping a single row per CDR3 protein. The sample includes about 260,000 distinct CDR3 sequences, about 7.3% seen only once; the top ten take 3% to 4%. This clonotype was recorded a few times. These data also featured in a second study, about yellow fever vaccine responses in identical twins.

This sequence was found in a woman aged 18-29 years in good health. Sequences were obtained from memory (CD45RO+) T cells sorted from blood.

The DNA for the CDR3 is TGTGCCAGCAGTGAACCCGAAAAGTCCTACAATGAGCAGTTCTTC. It encodes CASSEPEKSYNEQFF. The chain joins TRBV6-1 to TRBJ2-1, with unresolved D. The CDR3 is made up of 15 amino acids. CDR1 is MNHNS, CDR2 SASEGT, per germline. The ends were cut back, 2 bases at V and 1 base at J, with 9 bases in the middle.